Following are 24 T cell receptor beta chains from one sample sequenced in a study of OX40 agonist ivuxolimab in advanced cancers. This table comes from immunoSEQ multiplex PCR, and its TCRdb copy is limited to in-frame clones, with some not included. Seen here are 30,000 to 40,000 clones, less than 85% observed once, and the top ten hold roughly 9.7%. This sample comprised CD4+ or CD8+ T cells sorted from blood, obtained in a trial of the OX40 agonist ivuxolimab. The receptors derive from an adult with an advanced solid tumor such as melanoma, head and neck, liver or kidney cancer.

This clone occurred a few times. The V and J genes are TRBV7-6 and TRBJ1-2; the D gene is possibly TRBD1 (6 bases). The CDR3 is made up of 14 amino acids. V was clipped by 5 bases and J by 1 base, with 11 bases between them. The germline V gene encodes CDR1 SGHVS and CDR2 FNYEAQ. CDR3: CASSTGQLNYGYTF. For the CDR3, the DNA is TGTGCCAGCAGCACAGGACAGCTTAACTATGGCTACACCTTC.

A few counts support this clone. CDR3 sequence reads: CASSQFVGTTEAFF. CDR3 nucleotides: TGCGCCAGCAGCCAATTCGTGGGGACCACTGAAGCTTTCTTT. The chain is built from TRBV4-1 and TRBJ1-1; possibly TRBD1 for D (5 bases). Germline loops: CDR1 MGHRA, CDR2 YSYEKL. The length of the CDR3 is 14 residues. Trimming stripped 2 bases from V and 4 bases from J, with 11 bases between.

The J gene is TRBJ2-7, the V gene TRBV28; 12 bases fit TRBD2. The V gene end was trimmed by 6 bases and the J gene end by 7 bases; junction bases not matched to a gene: 4. This CDR3 is built from 13 residues. Per germline, CDR1 MDHEN and CDR2 SYDVKM. CDR3 region: CASRLTSGGEQYF. In DNA, the CDR3 is TGTGCCAGCAGACTCACTAGCGGGGGGGAGCAGTACTTC.

The rearrangement links TRBV2 to TRBJ1-5, with 8 bases lining up with TRBD1. The CDR3 length is 15 residues. Germline loops: CDR1 SNHLY, CDR2 FYNNEI. J was trimmed by 1 base and V by 6 bases; bases with no gene match: 5. CDR3: CASRTGVRSNQPQHF. The CDR3, as DNA: TGTGCCAGCAGGACAGGGGTTAGAAGCAATCAGCCCCAGCATTTT.

This clone has a handful of counts. The chain carries TRBV29-1 and TRBJ2-1; the D gene is possibly TRBD1 (6 bases). CDR3 length: 17 amino acids. Germline assignment: CDR1 SQVTM and CDR2 ANQGSEA. Trimming stripped 6 bases from V and 2 bases from J, with 23 bases between. The CDR3 DNA reads as TGCAGCGTAACCGGGACACCGAGAAGGGAAACCTACAATGAGCAGTTCTTC. This encodes CSVTGTPRRETYNEQFF.

V is TRBV27 and J is TRBJ1-1; D might be TRBD1 (6 bases). Deletions cut 3 bases from V and 6 bases from J, with 14 bases between. The CDR3 runs to 14 residues. Germline CDR1 and CDR2: MNHEY and SMNVEV (reference sequence). The CDR3 DNA sequence: TGTGCCAGCAGTTTTTGGGGGCAATTGGCTGAAGCTTTCTTT. Its protein product is CASSFWGQLAEAFF.

The chain recombines TRBV5-6 with TRBJ2-3; D call uncertain. The V gene's germline CDR1 is SGHDT and CDR2 YYEEEE. The CDR3 covers 16 residues. V dropped 0 bases and J dropped 4 bases, with 15 bases sitting between them. The CDR3 DNA reads TGTGCCAGCAGCTTGGAGGTCGAGCCAGCCCCAGATACGCAGTATTTT. Translated: CASSLEVEPAPDTQYF.

The J gene is TRBJ1-4, the V gene TRBV7-9, with D maybe TRBD1 (6 bases). Looked up from germline, CDR1 is SEHNR and CDR2 is FQNEAQ (reference sequence). The CDR3 has 14 amino acids. Trimming stripped 7 bases from V and 0 bases from J, with 9 bases between. The CDR3 protein is CASNPGATNEKLFF. The CDR3 DNA is TGTGCCAGCAACCCAGGGGCAACTAATGAAAAACTGTTTTTT.

The chain uses TRBV6-5 and TRBJ2-1; possible D gene TRBD1, 5 bases. This CDR3 region has 12 residues. V shed 0 bases and J shed 13 bases, with 10 bases lying between them. Germline V gene lookup returns CDR1 MNHEY and CDR2 SVGAGI. This CDR3 reads CASSYSGAEQFF. The CDR3 DNA sequence: TGTGCCAGCAGTTACTCAGGGGCGGAACAGTTCTTC.

The chain couples TRBV10-1 to TRBJ2-7; possible D gene TRBD2, 5 bases. This CDR3 spans 13 amino acids. V dropped 0 bases and J dropped 3 bases, with 6 bases sitting between them. Germline CDR1 reads WNHNN; CDR2 reads SYGVQD (reference sequence). This CDR3 is CASSESEGYEQYF. The CDR3 DNA sequence: TGCGCCAGCAGTGAGTCTGAGGGCTACGAGCAGTACTTC.

This chain uses TRBV11-2 with TRBJ2-7, with D perhaps matching TRBD1 (5 bases). The germline V gene has CDR1 SGHAT and CDR2 FQNNGV. The CDR3 totals 14 residues. V shed 0 bases and J shed 2 bases, with 8 bases lying between them. Here the CDR3 DNA reads TGTGCCAGCAGCTTAGAAAGGGGCCCCTACGAGCAGTACTTC. Translation: CASSLERGPYEQYF.

Remarks on this clone: Other DNA sequences in this specimen translate into the identical CDR3. V and J are TRBV6-1 and TRBJ1-1, with D perhaps TRBD1 (5 bases). The CDR3 covers 15 residues. Trimming removed 3 bases at V and 2 bases at J, with 13 bases between. Germline assignment: CDR1 MNHNS and CDR2 SASEGT. Here the CDR3 reads CASSEGRSLNTEAFF. In DNA, the CDR3 is TGTGCCAGCAGTGAGGGACGGAGTCTTAACACTGAAGCTTTCTTT.

The chain joins TRBV7-2 to TRBJ2-3; D unclear. The ends were cut back, 2 bases at V and 7 bases at J, with 13 bases in the middle. The CDR3 is made up of 14 amino acids. Germline CDR1 and CDR2: SGHTA and FQGNSA. The CDR3 DNA sequence: TGTGCCAGCAGCTTACCAATAACAGCTAATACGCAGTATTTT. Translation gives CASSLPITANTQYF.

The chain is built from TRBV5-6 and TRBJ1-5; TRBD1 aligns across 10 bases. The germline gives CDR1 SGHDT, CDR2 YYEEEE. This CDR3 has 15 amino acids. J lost 4 bases, V lost 4 bases, and 5 bases had no gene match. As DNA, the CDR3 is TGTGCCAGCAGCGCCGTGGGACAGGGGAATCAGCCCCAGCATTTT. It specifies CASSAVGQGNQPQHF. The full variable domain, with the rest looked up from reference TRBV5-6 and TRBJ1-5, is DAGVTQSPTHLIKTRGQQVTLRCSPKSGHDTVSWYQQALGQGPQFIFQYYEEEERQRGNFPDRFSGHQFPNYSSELNVNALLLGDSALYLCASSAVGQGNQPQHFGDGTRLSIL.

This clone was counted a few times. This sequence joins TRBV27 and TRBJ2-1; tentatively, D is TRBD1 (6 bases). The V gene lost 1 base and the J gene lost 5 bases, with 9 bases spanning the gap. Germline assignment: CDR1 MNHEY and CDR2 SMNVEV (reference sequence). The length of the CDR3 is 14 residues. The CDR3 loop reads CASSLLQGNNEQFF. CDR3 DNA: TGTGCCAGCAGTTTATTACAGGGTAACAATGAGCAGTTCTTC.

The J gene is TRBJ1-1, the V gene TRBV7-9, with unresolved D. Looked up from germline, CDR1 is SEHNR and CDR2 is FQNEAQ (reference sequence). The CDR3 sequence is 14 residues long. Trimming pared 3 bases from V and 4 bases from J, leaving 12 bases between. CDR3 loop: CASSFLDEGTEAFF. The CDR3 DNA follows: TGTGCCAGCAGCTTTCTTGACGAGGGCACTGAAGCTTTCTTT.

The chain is built from TRBV19 and TRBJ2-7, with D perhaps TRBD1 (5 bases). There are 13 residues in the CDR3. With 8 bases removed from V and 2 bases from J, the gap between germline ends came to 13 bases. Germline loops: CDR1 LNHDA, CDR2 SQIVND (reference sequence). In DNA form, the CDR3 reads TGTGCCAGTGGTGACAGACAGACCTACGAGCAGTACTTC. Encoded protein: CASGDRQTYEQYF.

The J gene is TRBJ2-2, the V gene TRBV5-1; TRBD1 aligns across 10 bases. The trim removed 4 bases at V and 7 bases at J, leaving 10 bases unmatched. CDR3 length: 16 amino acids. Looked up from germline, CDR1 is SGHRS and CDR2 is YFSETQ. In nucleotides, the CDR3 is TGCGCCAGCAGCATCCGGGACAGGGGTTCGGACGGGGAGCTGTTTTTT. It encodes CASSIRDRGSDGELFF.

The rearrangement joins TRBV5-1 to TRBJ1-1; TRBD1 matches at 8 bases. Germline trimming cut 0 bases from V and 6 bases from J; bases unmatched to any gene: 4. Per the germline V gene, CDR1 is SGHRS and CDR2 is YFSETQ. The CDR3 spans 14 residues. CDR3 DNA: TGCGCCAGCAGCTTGGGACAGGGGCTAGCTGAAGCTTTCTTT. Protein: CASSLGQGLAEAFF.

This clone was observed once. In DNA, the CDR3 is TGTGCCAGCAGCCGAAATGACAACACTGAAGCTTTCTTT. This encodes CASSRNDNTEAFF. This chain links TRBV9 with TRBJ1-1; D not certain. Trimming removed 4 bases at V and 2 bases at J, with 9 bases between. This CDR3 has 13 amino acids. CDR1 is SGDLS, CDR2 YYNGEE, per germline.

The chain has TRBV7-6 and TRBJ2-2, with 8 bases matching TRBD1. The CDR3 runs to 14 residues. Per germline, CDR1 SGHVS and CDR2 FNYEAQ. Unmatched junction bases numbered 8, after V lost 5 bases and J lost 9 bases. This CDR3 is CASSTGTGFRELFF. CDR3 bases: TGTGCCAGCAGCACCGGGACAGGTTTTCGGGAGCTGTTTTTT.

The chain couples TRBV9 to TRBJ2-7, with a tentative D call TRBD1 (5 bases). Germline-derived CDR1 and CDR2 are SGDLS and YYNGEE. The CDR3 covers 12 residues. The V gene lost 0 bases and the J gene lost 4 bases, with 5 bases spanning the gap. This CDR3 is CASSVAGYEQYF. The DNA of the CDR3 is TGTGCCAGCAGCGTAGCAGGGTACGAGCAGTACTTC.

This chain joins TRBV5-4 and TRBJ1-2; the D gene is possibly TRBD1 (5 bases). CDR3 length equals 14 residues. Germline values: CDR1 SGHNT, CDR2 YYREEE (reference sequence). Trimming took off 0 bases at V and 7 bases at J, with 13 bases between the two ends. The CDR3 protein is CASSLGDGYGGYTF. CDR3 coding DNA: TGTGCCAGCAGCTTGGGGGACGGGTACGGTGGCTACACCTTC.

V usage is TRBV27 and J usage is TRBJ2-3; the D is unclear. Trimming shortened V by 5 bases and J by 6 bases, and 15 bases separated the two germline ends. From germline, CDR1 is MNHEY and CDR2 SMNVEV (reference sequence). There are 14 residues in the CDR3. CDR3 region: CASSTPRHGDTQYF. CDR3 nucleotide sequence: TGTGCCAGCAGTACTCCCCGGCATGGCGATACGCAGTATTTT.